This TCR beta chain was sequenced in a study of cytomegalovirus exposure and HLA in healthy donors. Study-wide findings and caveats: When a later analysis compared HLA-associated TCR beta chains with equally common others, the HLA-associated chains turned out to be more clonally expanded and to have lower generation probabilities. In an earlier analysis, in some 540 donors, most V segments appeared productive either ~90% or ~30% of the time.

At the time of sampling, donors were nominally healthy, though unrecorded immune exposures were likely. The CDR3 has 14 residues. This PCR relied on a set of 60 Vbeta primers and 13 Jbeta primers. Clones were read by immunoSEQ multiplex PCR, and TCRdb kept only the in-frame ones, dropping some. The sample carries about 89,000 clones, roughly 60% recorded once. This clone has more than one count but fewer than ten. Its antigen is not known. Sequencing was performed on PBMCs. This clonotype was sampled from a human donor in good health. The rearrangement joins TRBV21-1 to TRBJ2-3; no DNA check was done on the table's D call, TRBD1. TRBV21-1 is a pseudogene segment. As DNA, the CDR3 is TGTGCCAGCCCCGGGACAGGGTCTGAAGATACGCAGTATTTT. Amino acids: CASPGTGSEDTQYF.